These 28 T cell receptor beta chains were all obtained from the same sample, sequenced in a study of T cell repertoires in cytomegalovirus infection (dated by TCRdb to 2018 to 2020). The meaning of the sample's treatment or condition label: in vitro stimulation with specific CMV peptide epitopes to enrich CMV-specific T cells. No antigen is known for these receptors. Sequencing took place on an Illumina HiSeq 1500. TCRdb passed the public sequencing reads through fastp at Q25 and MiXCR, retaining productive beta sequences. Every distinct CDR3 protein forms one entry, paired with its most common genes and DNA. Counted in this sample were 380,000 or so distinct CDR3 sequences; around a third of them appeared once. The ten biggest clones cover less than 15% of the sample. The sample consisted of cultured PBMCs, taken from culture after CMV antigen stimulation. The receptors stem from a human donor in good health (CMV status not recorded). Some clones in this sample may be carry-over from other donors' samples.

The rearrangement uses TRBV11-3 and TRBJ1-1; possible D gene TRBD1, 6 bases. The CDR3 is 13 residues long. From germline, CDR1 is SGHNT and CDR2 YENEEA. The V gene lost 3 bases and the J gene lost 5 bases, with 10 bases spanning the gap. The CDR3: CASSFTGQTEAFF. CDR3 nucleotide sequence: TGTGCCAGCAGCTTTACAGGGCAAACTGAAGCTTTCTTT.

Remarks on this clonotype: An end of the junction differs from the germline gene, which may be a read error. V and J are TRBV6-1 and TRBJ1-5; TRBD1 might be the D (5 bases). Germline loops: CDR1 MNHNS, CDR2 SASEGT. The CDR3 loop spans 14 amino acids. This CDR3 is CASSEAGTHQPQHF. CDR3 DNA sequence: TGTGCCAGCAGCGAAGCAGGGACGCATCAGCCCCAGCATTTT.

This clonotype was found a few times. The chain uses TRBV7-2 and TRBJ2-5; 10 positions agree with TRBD2. CDR1 is SGHTA and CDR2 is FQGNSA in the germline V gene. CDR3 length: 15 amino acids. V lost 4 bases and J lost 2; bases outside the gene matches: 4. The CDR3 bases are TGTGCCAGCAGCTCACTAGCGGGACTGCAAGAGACCCAGTACTTC. Translated: CASSSLAGLQETQYF.

The chain recombines TRBV7-8 with TRBJ1-1, with D perhaps matching TRBD1 (5 bases). CDR3 length equals 16 residues. The germline V gene has CDR1 SGHVS and CDR2 FQNEAQ. Deletions cut 4 bases from V and 2 bases from J, with 17 bases between. The CDR3 DNA sequence: TGTGCCAGCAGCTCCCAGGGCCAGCGAGTCAACACTGAAGCTTTCTTT. Residues: CASSSQGQRVNTEAFF.

The V call is TRBV10-3, the J call TRBJ2-5, with 7 bases fitting TRBD2. Germline trimming cut 8 bases from V and 3 bases from J; bases unmatched to any gene: 9. Germline lookup yields CDR1 ENHRY and CDR2 SYGVKD. The CDR3 has 14 residues. CDR3 sequence: CAIRGGTTKETQYF. Here the CDR3 DNA reads TGTGCCATCCGGGGCGGGACTACAAAAGAGACCCAGTACTTC.

The chain carries TRBV6-5 and TRBJ1-2, with D unresolved. The V gene lost 5 bases and the J gene lost 0 bases, with 10 bases spanning the gap. Germline lookup yields CDR1 MNHEY and CDR2 SVGAGI. This CDR3 spans 14 amino acids. The CDR3 bases are TGTGCCAGCAGTCAGACGGTCGCTAACTATGGCTACACCTTC. Amino acids: CASSQTVANYGYTF.

This clonotype was observed once. This chain links TRBV7-2 with TRBJ2-2, with D possibly matching TRBD1 (6 bases). Per the germline V gene, CDR1 is SGHTA and CDR2 is FQGNSA. There are 13 residues in the CDR3. V dropped 7 bases and J dropped 8 bases, with 14 bases sitting between them. The CDR3 loop is CASTYIRGGELFF. The CDR3 bases are TGTGCCAGCACATACATCAGGGGTGGGGAGCTGTTTTTT.

This chain connects TRBV19 to TRBJ2-3; D gene uncertain. The CDR3 has 14 amino acids. Trimming left V 3 bases short and J 6 bases short, with 13 bases between. Germline-derived CDR1 and CDR2 are LNHDA and SQIVND (reference sequence). CDR3 sequence reads: CASSIASPSDTQYF. CDR3 in DNA: TGTGCCAGTAGTATTGCCTCACCAAGCGATACGCAGTATTTT. Using reference TRBV19 and TRBJ2-3 for the parts outside the CDR3, the full variable domain is DGGITQSPKYLFRKEGQNVTLSCEQNLNHDAMYWYRQDPGQGLRLIYYSQIVNDFQKGDIAEGYSVSREKKESFPLTVTSAQKNPTAFYLCASSIASPSDTQYFGPGTRLTVL.

The V call is TRBV19, the J call TRBJ1-5; D is undetermined. The V gene lost 7 bases and the J gene lost 2 bases, with 15 bases spanning the gap. This CDR3 is 15 amino acids long. The germline V gene has CDR1 LNHDA and CDR2 SQIVND (reference sequence). CDR3 residues: CASIKIPGGNQPQHF. CDR3 sequence (DNA): TGTGCCAGTATAAAAATCCCTGGGGGCAATCAGCCCCAGCATTTT.

This rearrangement joins TRBV6-6 to TRBJ1-1, with D maybe TRBD1 (5 bases). The V end was cut by 2 bases, the J end by 1 base, with 8 bases between. Germline values: CDR1 MNHNY, CDR2 SVGAGI (reference sequence). CDR3 size: 14 residues. CDR3 in DNA: TGTGCCAGCAGTTACACCCAGGGGAACACTGAAGCTTTCTTT. It is translated as CASSYTQGNTEAFF.

This clonotype came up a few times. The rearrangement uses TRBV7-2 and TRBJ2-1, with D hard to call. Germline V gene data show CDR1 as SGHTA and CDR2 as FQGNSA. CDR3 size: 15 residues. V lost 2 bases, J lost 10 bases, and 18 bases lay in between. CDR3 bases: TGTGCCAGCAGCTTAAGTTGGTCTCCCATGGCGGAGCAGTTCTTC. This translates into CASSLSWSPMAEQFF.

This clonotype appeared a few times. The chain combines TRBV9 with TRBJ1-1; maybe TRBD1 (5 bases). Trimming took 0 bases from V and 3 from J, leaving 9 bases between them. The V gene's germline CDR1 is SGDLS and CDR2 YYNGEE. The CDR3 has 14 residues. CDR3 in DNA: TGTGCCAGCAGCGTAGAGGGGACGTACACTGAAGCTTTCTTT. It is translated as CASSVEGTYTEAFF.

The chain is built from TRBV12-3 or TRBV12-4 and TRBJ2-7, with D hard to call. This CDR3 has 18 amino acids. The V and J ends lost 5 bases and 2 bases respectively, with 25 bases between them. The CDR3 loop reads CASSPPPISYLSAYEQYV. The CDR3 nucleotides read TGTGCCAGCAGTCCCCCTCCCATATCTTACCTATCGGCCTACGAGCAGTACGTC.

V and J are TRBV5-1 and TRBJ2-3; no firm D call. Germline V CDR1 and CDR2: SGHRS, YFSETQ. The CDR3 is 15 residues long. Trimming cost V 3 bases and J 6 bases, with 17 bases left between them. CDR3 in amino acids: CASSSLRDADDTQYF. The CDR3 DNA reads TGCGCCAGCAGCTCGCTTCGCGACGCCGACGATACGCAGTATTTT.

The V gene is TRBV6-1, the J gene TRBJ2-4; 8 nucleotides agree with TRBD1. The CDR3 totals 19 residues. The junction had 15 bases not matched to a gene; V was cut back by 2 bases and J by 3 bases. Per the germline V gene, CDR1 is MNHNS and CDR2 is SASEGT. This CDR3 reads CASSEFHVTGAGFKNIQYF. The CDR3 DNA reads as TGTGCCAGCAGTGAATTTCATGTGACAGGGGCCGGTTTCAAAAACATTCAGTACTTC.

The chain combines TRBV7-6 with TRBJ2-2; D is undetermined. The CDR3 length is 17 residues. The V end was cut by 1 base, the J end by 1 base, with 13 bases between. Per germline, CDR1 SGHVS and CDR2 FNYEAQ. CDR3 in amino acids: CASSLVLAALNTGELFF. The CDR3 DNA is TGTGCCAGCAGCTTAGTTCTGGCAGCACTGAACACCGGGGAGCTGTTTTTT.

In its sample, this clonotype was seen a few times. The chain carries TRBV6-1 and TRBJ2-7; 8 bases fit TRBD2. Germline CDR1 MNHNS, CDR2 SASEGT. Trimming at V came to 6 bases and at J to 4 bases, leaving 2 bases not matched to a gene. The CDR3 is 12 amino acids. CDR3: CASSSGGYEQYF. CDR3 DNA sequence: TGTGCCAGCAGCTCGGGGGGGTACGAGCAGTACTTC.

This clonotype was counted between two and nine times. The gene calls are TRBV19 and TRBJ1-1; D may be TRBD1 (5 bases). The CDR3 spans 13 residues. CDR1 is LNHDA, CDR2 SQIVND, per germline (reference sequence). Between the trimmed V and J ends, which lost 7 bases and 0 bases, there was a span of 9 bases. CDR3 nucleotide sequence: TGTGCCAGTAAATTGGGGGTGAACACTGAAGCTTTCTTT. It translates to CASKLGVNTEAFF.

This clonotype was found many times. V usage is TRBV19 and J usage is TRBJ2-3; 11 nucleotides match TRBD2. V lost 3 bases and J lost 6; bases outside the gene matches: 8. From germline, CDR1 is LNHDA and CDR2 SQIVND (reference sequence). The CDR3 is 16 amino acids. The CDR3 reads CASSIGASGRLDTQYF. The CDR3 DNA is TGTGCCAGTAGTATTGGGGCTAGCGGGAGGTTGGATACGCAGTATTTT. The full variable domain, completed using reference TRBV19 and TRBJ2-3, is DGGITQSPKYLFRKEGQNVTLSCEQNLNHDAMYWYRQDPGQGLRLIYYSQIVNDFQKGDIAEGYSVSREKKESFPLTVTSAQKNPTAFYLCASSIGASGRLDTQYFGPGTRLTVL.

This chain uses TRBV9 with TRBJ1-3; tentative D call: TRBD1 (5 bases). Deletions cut 0 bases from V and 0 bases from J, with 16 bases between. Germline loops: CDR1 SGDLS, CDR2 YYNGEE. The CDR3 covers 18 residues. CDR3 amino acids: CASSVDGGSLHSGNTIYF. As DNA, the CDR3 is TGTGCCAGCAGCGTAGATGGGGGGAGCCTTCACTCTGGAAACACCATATATTTT.

The V gene is TRBV7-2, the J gene TRBJ2-1, with TRBD2 matching 8 bases. In germline, CDR1 is SGHTA, CDR2 FQGNSA. This CDR3 has 15 amino acids. V lost 4 bases to trimming and J lost 7 bases; unmatched junction nucleotides: 9. The CDR3: CASSYVGLGSNEQFF. The DNA of the CDR3 is TGTGCCAGCAGCTACGTGGGACTAGGGTCAAATGAGCAGTTCTTC. Supplemented by reference TRBV7-2 and TRBJ2-1, the full variable domain reads GAGVSQSPSNKVTEKGKDVELRCDPISGHTALYWYRQSLGQGLEFLIYFQGNSAPDKSGLPSDRFSAERTGGSVSTLTIQRTQQEDSAVYLCASSYVGLGSNEQFFGPGTRLTVL.

DNA for the CDR3: TGTGCCAGCAGCTTAGCGGGAACAGTAAAGAATCAGCCCCAGCATTTT. It translates to CASSLAGTVKNQPQHF. The chain joins TRBV7-2 to TRBJ1-5; D uncertain. V lost 0 bases, J lost 4 bases, and 13 bases lay in between. This CDR3 has 16 residues. In germline, CDR1 is SGHTA, CDR2 FQGNSA.

This clonotype was seen only a few times. The genes are TRBV27 and TRBJ2-7; D is undetermined. There are 12 residues in the CDR3. From germline, CDR1 is MNHEY and CDR2 SMNVEV (reference sequence). Trimming removed 6 bases from V and 2 bases from J, with 8 bases in between. Here the CDR3 DNA reads TGTGCCAGCAGGACACCAACCTACGAGCAGTACTTC. Translated, it gives CASRTPTYEQYF.

In its sample, this clonotype was seen many times. This rearrangement joins TRBV7-2 to TRBJ2-3, with 12 bases identical to TRBD2. Germline V lookup: CDR1 SGHTA, CDR2 FQGNSA. The trim removed 1 base at V and 3 bases at J, leaving 11 bases unmatched. The CDR3 runs 19 residues. CDR3 DNA: TGTGCCAGCAGCTTAGTTATGACTAGCGGGGGCAGGGGAACAGATACGCAGTATTTT. It is translated as CASSLVMTSGGRGTDTQYF.

This clonotype was seen once. This chain joins TRBV7-7 and TRBJ2-7; 8 bases are shared with TRBD1. V lost 4 bases to trimming and J lost 3 bases; unmatched junction nucleotides: 8. Germline V gene lookup returns CDR1 SSHAT and CDR2 FNYEAQ (reference sequence). CDR3 length: 15 amino acids. CDR3 nucleotide sequence: TGTGCCAGCAGCTACCGACAGGGGCCTTTCTACGAGCAGTACTTC. It yields the protein CASSYRQGPFYEQYF.

V and J are TRBV12-3 or TRBV12-4 and TRBJ1-2; D possibly corresponds to TRBD1 (6 bases). V was pared by 5 bases and J by 3 bases, with 13 bases between. This CDR3 contains 14 residues. The CDR3 DNA is TGTGCCAGCAGTCCCTCGGGGGGCCACTATGGCTACACCTTC. Translating gives CASSPSGGHYGYTF.

This clonotype has just a few counts. V and J are TRBV7-9 and TRBJ2-2, with 7 nucleotides matching TRBD2. The CDR3 is 15 residues long. Trimming removed 5 bases from V and 5 bases from J; junction bases left unmatched: 8. CDR1 and CDR2 from the germline V gene are SEHNR and FQNEAQ (reference sequence). Here the CDR3 reads CASSPPLARTGELFF. The DNA for the CDR3 is TGTGCCAGCAGCCCTCCACTAGCGCGAACCGGGGAGCTGTTTTTT.

In its sample, this clonotype was seen many times. The chain joins TRBV7-2 to TRBJ1-2; no firm D call. This CDR3 contains 14 residues. The germline V and J ends were trimmed by 2 bases and 8 bases, with 15 bases remaining between them. Germline CDR1 SGHTA, CDR2 FQGNSA. The CDR3 region has the DNA TGTGCCAGCAGCTTAAGGTCGGCGGGCTCAGGCTACACCTTC. It is translated as CASSLRSAGSGYTF.